These T cell receptor beta chains were read from a single sample in a study of T cells in Graves' hyperthyroidism and ophthalmopathy. TCRdb reprocessed the multiplex PCR reads with MiXCR, giving one entry per CDR3 protein. This sample has about 250,000 distinct CDR3 sequences; roughly a quarter occur once, and the top ten carry approximately 35%. The material sequenced was blood. The receptors come from a woman aged 40 to 49 with Graves' ophthalmopathy. Each CDR3 is given with its conserved first and last residue. Fields, in order: clone size, V gene, D gene, J gene, CDR3 protein, CDR3 DNA. D genes are given only for firm matches. The size of a clone is reported for some rows only, either as once, few or many, or as a class for expanded clones.

size: many
V: TRBV6-5
D: TRBD1
J: TRBJ2-5
CDR3: CASSYAGTDEETQYF
DNA: TGTGCCAGCAGTTACGCCGGGACAGATGAAGAGACCCAGTACTTC

size: many
V: TRBV19
D: TRBD1
J: TRBJ1-1
CDR3: CASSEQGTVNTEAFF
DNA: TGTGCCAGTAGTGAACAGGGGACGGTGAACACTGAAGCTTTCTTT

size: many
V: TRBV5-1
D: .
J: TRBJ1-3
CDR3: CASSSDGYSGNTIYF
DNA: TGCGCCAGCAGCTCTGACGGATACTCTGGAAACACCATATATTTT

size: few
V: TRBV6-1
D: .
J: TRBJ2-7
CDR3: CASSEKAQLEQYF
DNA: TGTGCCAGCAGTGAAAAGGCCCAGTTGGAGCAGTACTTC

size: .
V: TRBV27
D: .
J: TRBJ1-5
CDR3: CASSRQPDQPQHF
DNA: TGTGCCAGCAGCCGACAGCCCGATCAGCCCCAGCATTTT

size: many
V: TRBV6-2/TRBV6-3
D: TRBD2
J: TRBJ2-7
CDR3: CASSYSGGRAHEQYF
DNA: TGTGCCAGCAGTTACTCAGGCGGGAGGGCCCACGAGCAGTACTTC

size: .
V: TRBV18
D: TRBD1
J: TRBJ1-2
CDR3: CASSPTGQGSYGYTF
DNA: TGTGCCAGCTCACCAACGGGACAGGGGTCCTATGGCTACACCTTC

size: many
V: TRBV6-2/TRBV6-3
D: TRBD2
J: TRBJ2-7
CDR3: CASSYQTSGIYEQYF
DNA: TGTGCCAGCAGTTACCAAACTAGCGGGATCTACGAGCAGTACTTC

size: .
V: TRBV27
D: .
J: TRBJ2-5
CDR3: CASSLSPRATQETQYF
DNA: TGTGCCAGCAGTTTATCACCCAGGGCTACCCAAGAGACCCAGTACTTC

size: few
V: TRBV24-1
D: .
J: TRBJ1-1
CDR3: CATSDSGVTEAFF
DNA: TGTGCCACCAGTGATTCAGGGGTCACTGAAGCTTTCTTT

size: .
V: TRBV20-1
D: .
J: TRBJ1-2
CDR3: CSAREDRGYGYTF
DNA: TGCAGTGCTAGAGAGGACCGGGGCTATGGCTACACCTTC

size: many
V: TRBV11-2
D: TRBD1
J: TRBJ1-3
CDR3: CASSLAGQGGNTIYF
DNA: TGTGCCAGCAGCTTAGCCGGACAGGGCGGAAACACCATATATTTT

size: many
V: TRBV29-1
D: .
J: TRBJ2-7
CDR3: CSVEAQGRNEQYF
DNA: TGCAGCGTTGAGGCGCAGGGTAGGAACGAGCAGTACTTC

size: many
V: TRBV4-1
D: .
J: TRBJ1-1
CDR3: CASSQDARGNLEAFF
DNA: TGCGCCAGCAGCCAAGATGCCAGAGGTAACCTTGAAGCTTTCTTT

size: many
V: TRBV7-8
D: .
J: TRBJ1-5
CDR3: CASSLGGVGNQPQHF
DNA: TGTGCCAGCAGCTTAGGAGGGGTTGGGAATCAGCCCCAGCATTTT

size: many
V: TRBV7-9
D: .
J: TRBJ2-5
CDR3: CASSLGWKSETQYF
DNA: TGTGCCAGCAGCTTAGGGTGGAAGAGCGAGACCCAGTACTTC

size: many
V: TRBV28
D: .
J: TRBJ2-7
CDR3: CARFRDNEQYF
DNA: TGTGCCAGATTTAGGGACAACGAGCAGTACTTC

size: many
V: TRBV11-1
D: .
J: TRBJ2-7
CDR3: CASSSLHLTGLGSYEQYF
DNA: TGTGCCAGCAGCTCACTCCACTTAACAGGGTTGGGCTCCTACGAGCAGTACTTC

size: .
V: TRBV6-5
D: .
J: TRBJ1-1
CDR3: CASRYRTEAFF
DNA: TGTGCCAGCAGATACCGGACAGAAGCTTTCTTT

size: few
V: TRBV28
D: .
J: TRBJ1-1
CDR3: CASSSLNTEASF
DNA: TGTGCCAGCAGTTCCCTGAACACTGAAGCTTCATTT

size: many
V: TRBV13
D: .
J: TRBJ1-5
CDR3: CASSLGPQEGQPQHF
DNA: TGTGCCAGCAGCTTAGGGCCCCAGGAAGGACAGCCCCAGCATTTT

size: many
V: TRBV28
D: .
J: TRBJ2-5
CDR3: CASSRGGPQETQYF
DNA: TGTGCCAGCAGCAGGGGGGGTCCCCAAGAGACCCAGTACTTC

size: many
V: TRBV7-9
D: .
J: TRBJ1-2
CDR3: CASSTPEDSYYGYTF
DNA: TGTGCCAGCAGCACACCGGAGGACAGCTACTATGGCTACACCTTC

size: many
V: TRBV20-1
D: .
J: TRBJ2-7
CDR3: CSARHPLVKTYEQYF
DNA: TGCAGTGCTCGCCACCCGCTAGTTAAAACCTACGAGCAGTACTTC

size: many
V: TRBV27
D: .
J: TRBJ2-7
CDR3: CASSSRGYTYEQYF
DNA: TGTGCCAGCAGTTCCAGGGGCTACACCTACGAGCAGTACTTC

size: .
V: TRBV15
D: .
J: TRBJ2-5
CDR3: CATSSESRERTQYF
DNA: TGTGCCACCAGCAGTGAGTCCCGTGAAAGGACCCAGTACTTC

size: many
V: TRBV9
D: TRBD1
J: TRBJ2-7
CDR3: CASSETGNSYEQYF
DNA: TGTGCCAGCAGCGAGACAGGGAATAGCTACGAGCAGTACTTC

size: many
V: TRBV9
D: .
J: TRBJ1-1
CDR3: CASSVWERAFF
DNA: TGTGCCAGCAGCGTTTGGGAAAGAGCTTTCTTT

size: many
V: TRBV28
D: .
J: TRBJ1-5
CDR3: CASTWGYLGQPQHF
DNA: TGTGCCAGCACCTGGGGGTATCTGGGCCAGCCCCAGCATTTT

size: .
V: TRBV27
D: TRBD2
J: TRBJ2-7
CDR3: CASSPGASGGTYEQYF
DNA: TGTGCCAGCAGTCCCGGCGCCAGCGGGGGGACCTACGAGCAGTACTTC

size: many
V: TRBV3-1
D: .
J: TRBJ2-5
CDR3: CASSQGARTQYF
DNA: TGTGCCAGCAGCCAAGGGGCCCGGACCCAGTACTTC

size: many
V: TRBV6-1
D: .
J: TRBJ2-2
CDR3: CASSPHGRADTGELFF
DNA: TGTGCCAGCAGCCCTCACGGGAGAGCGGACACCGGGGAGCTGTTTTTT

size: many
V: TRBV6-5
D: .
J: TRBJ2-2
CDR3: CASGYTGELFF
DNA: TGTGCCAGCGGCTACACCGGGGAGCTGTTTTTT

size: once
V: TRBV12-3/TRBV12-4
D: TRBD1
J: TRBJ2-7
CDR3: CASSLLRTGYPYEQYF
DNA: TGTGCCAGCAGTTTACTAAGGACAGGGTATCCCTACGAGCAGTACTTC

size: many
V: TRBV28
D: TRBD1
J: TRBJ1-1
CDR3: CASSLWGQGSNTEAFF
DNA: TGTGCCAGCAGTTTATGGGGACAGGGGTCAAACACTGAAGCTTTCTTT

size: many
V: TRBV7-8
D: TRBD1
J: TRBJ1-5
CDR3: CASSLATGRTVQPQHF
DNA: TGTGCCAGCAGCTTAGCGACAGGGAGGACGGTTCAGCCCCAGCATTTT

size: many
V: TRBV15
D: .
J: TRBJ1-1
CDR3: CATSVKQGLGTEAFF
DNA: TGTGCCACCAGCGTAAAACAGGGTTTAGGCACTGAAGCTTTCTTT

size: few
V: TRBV12-3/TRBV12-4
D: .
J: TRBJ2-2
CDR3: CASRLSRLNTGELFF
DNA: TGTGCCAGCAGACTCTCCAGGCTGAACACCGGGGAGCTGTTTTTT

size: many
V: TRBV20-1
D: .
J: TRBJ1-2
CDR3: CSARDTGSLGVYGYTF
DNA: TGCAGTGCTAGAGATACAGGGTCCCTTGGTGTCTATGGCTACACCTTC

size: .
V: TRBV30
D: TRBD1
J: TRBJ1-2
CDR3: CAWTTGTGPYGYTF
DNA: TGTGCCTGGACTACCGGGACAGGGCCCTATGGCTACACCTTC

size: many
V: TRBV5-1
D: TRBD1
J: TRBJ2-7
CDR3: CASSHDRDYYEQYF
DNA: TGCGCCAGCAGTCACGACAGGGATTACTACGAGCAGTACTTC

size: many
V: TRBV7-2
D: .
J: TRBJ2-5
CDR3: CASSPGVWETQYF
DNA: TGTGCCAGCAGCCCTGGAGTCTGGGAGACCCAGTACTTC

size: many
V: TRBV19
D: .
J: TRBJ1-1
CDR3: CASSIDGGMNTEAFF
DNA: TGTGCCAGTAGTATAGATGGGGGAATGAACACTGAAGCTTTCTTT

size: many
V: TRBV5-1
D: .
J: TRBJ2-2
CDR3: CASARNTGELFF
DNA: TGCGCCAGCGCCAGGAACACCGGGGAGCTGTTTTTT

size: many
V: TRBV19
D: .
J: TRBJ2-6
CDR3: CAGGVSGANVLTF
DNA: TGTGCCGGAGGGGTCTCTGGGGCCAACGTCCTGACTTTC

size: many
V: TRBV18
D: TRBD1
J: TRBJ1-1
CDR3: CASSSRQGLTTEAFF
DNA: TGTGCCAGCTCAAGCCGACAGGGGCTTACCACTGAAGCTTTCTTT

size: .
V: TRBV7-8
D: .
J: TRBJ2-6
CDR3: CASSPYFISGANVLTF
DNA: TGTGCCAGCAGCCCCTACTTTATCTCTGGGGCCAACGTCCTGACTTTC

size: many
V: TRBV28
D: TRBD1
J: TRBJ1-2
CDR3: CASRTPGGGYTF
DNA: TGTGCCAGCAGGACCCCAGGGGGTGGCTACACCTTC

size: many
V: TRBV7-8
D: .
J: TRBJ1-5
CDR3: CASSLVFDQPQHF
DNA: TGTGCCAGCAGCTTAGTGTTCGATCAGCCCCAGCATTTT

size: many
V: TRBV5-1
D: .
J: TRBJ1-1
CDR3: CASSLDSTPAAEAFF
DNA: TGCGCCAGCAGCTTGGACAGTACTCCCGCGGCTGAAGCTTTCTTT

size: many
V: TRBV6-2/TRBV6-3
D: TRBD2
J: TRBJ2-4
CDR3: CASITGTSGRAPKNIQYF
DNA: TGTGCCAGCATCACCGGGACTAGCGGGAGGGCCCCCAAAAACATTCAGTACTTC

size: many
V: TRBV29-1
D: .
J: TRBJ2-7
CDR3: CSVRQDAYEQYF
DNA: TGCAGCGTCAGACAGGACGCCTACGAGCAGTACTTC

size: many
V: TRBV20-1
D: TRBD1
J: TRBJ1-3
CDR3: CSARKGQASGGTIYF
DNA: TGCAGTGCTAGAAAGGGACAGGCGTCCGGCGGCACCATATATTTT

size: .
V: TRBV20-1
D: TRBD1
J: TRBJ1-5
CDR3: CSARDGTGASNQPQHF
DNA: TGCAGTGCTAGAGATGGGACAGGGGCTAGCAATCAGCCCCAGCATTTT